This TCR beta chain came from a study of blood T cells in healthy people across ages. Notes on the study in general: As age increased, TCR beta diversity per million T cells fell in a roughly linear fashion. Higher diversity and more naive CD4+ cells were features of long-lived donors, compared to aged donors.

The CDR3 length is 14 residues. Per the germline V gene, CDR1 is MNHEY and CDR2 is SMNVEV (reference sequence). Trimming cost V 0 bases and J 7 bases, with 9 bases left between them. Primers used in a second PCR of roughly 6 to 11 cycles were a sample-barcoded 5' primer and a J-beta primer mix. TCRdb used MiXCR to reprocess the 5' RACE reads, holding one entry per CDR3 protein. The sample contains about a million distinct CDR3 sequences, around two fifths of which appear only once. With respect to this clonotype: The antigen is not known.

The source is a man aged 18-30 years in good health. The sample consisted of blood. The J gene is TRBJ1-4, the V gene TRBV27; the D is unclear. CDR3 DNA: TGTGCCAGCAGTTTATCAGTCGGAGTTGAAAAACTGTTTTTT. Its translation: CASSLSVGVEKLFF. The full variable domain, completed using reference TRBV27 and TRBJ1-4, is EAQVTQNPRYLITVTGKKLTVTCSQNMNHEYMSWYRQDPGLGLRQIYYSMNVEVTDKGDVPEGYKVSRKEKRNFPLILESPSPNQTSLYFCASSLSVGVEKLFFGSGTQLSVL.